One sample yielded the 21 T cell receptor beta chains listed below, sequenced in a study of T cell responses to AZD1222 COVID-19 vaccine. Some clones are missing from TCRdb's copy, which holds only in-frame ones; the method was immunoSEQ multiplex PCR. The sample gives roughly 100,000 clones, almost 90% of which show up once; approximately 5% is in the top ten. This sample comprised peripheral blood, obtained on day 0 of AZD1222 vaccination. These TCRs come from an adult in good health.

This clone has only a few counts. This CDR3 reads CASRASGRAGELFF. The CDR3 region has the DNA TGTGCCAGTAGAGCTAGCGGGAGGGCCGGGGAGCTGTTTTTT. The rearrangement links TRBV19 to TRBJ2-2; 12 bases are shared with TRBD2. Germline values: CDR1 LNHDA, CDR2 SQIVND (reference sequence). The length of the CDR3 is 14 residues. J was trimmed by 6 bases and V by 6 bases; bases with no gene match: 2. The whole variable domain, remainder taken from reference TRBV19 and TRBJ2-2, is DGGITQSPKYLFRKEGQNVTLSCEQNLNHDAMYWYRQDPGQGLRLIYYSQIVNDFQKGDIAEGYSVSREKKESFPLTVTSAQKNPTAFYLCASRASGRAGELFFGEGSRLTVL.

This clone has only a few counts. This chain connects TRBV24-1 to TRBJ1-1, with 10 bases that match TRBD1. Germline V CDR1 and CDR2: KGHDR, SFDVKD. This CDR3 spans 16 amino acids. The ends lost 3 bases at V and 1 base at J; junction bases unmatched: 4. The DNA of the CDR3 is TGTGCCACCAGTGATAGTAGGACAGGGGGGAACACTGAAGCTTTCTTT. It translates to CATSDSRTGGNTEAFF.

The chain recombines TRBV28 with TRBJ2-7, with a weak D call TRBD2 (6 bases). Trimming cost V 3 bases and J 0 bases, with 15 bases left between them. Germline V lookup: CDR1 MDHEN, CDR2 SYDVKM. CDR3 length: 16 amino acids. The CDR3 coding sequence is TGTGCCAGCAGTTTCGGGGGACTCTCCAGCTCCTACGAGCAGTACTTC. As protein: CASSFGGLSSSYEQYF.

V usage is TRBV12-3 or TRBV12-4 and J usage is TRBJ1-1; no definite D call. V was cut by 8 bases and J by 1 base, with 8 bases left in between. The CDR3 consists of 12 residues. The CDR3 protein is CASELTNTEAFF. The CDR3 DNA sequence: TGTGCCAGCGAGCTTACGAACACTGAAGCTTTCTTT.

CDR3 nucleotides: TGCGCCAGCAGCGCCCGGACAGGGATCACCTTC. Residues: CASSARTGITF. This chain uses TRBV5-1 with TRBJ1-2; 8 bases align to TRBD1. V lost 4 bases to trimming and J lost 13 bases; unmatched junction nucleotides: 6. Germline V lookup: CDR1 SGHRS, CDR2 YFSETQ. This CDR3 contains 11 residues.

The V gene is TRBV5-6, the J gene TRBJ2-5, with D perhaps TRBD1 (6 bases). The V end was cut by 7 bases, the J end by 0 bases, with 13 bases between. The CDR3 runs to 14 residues. Germline V gives CDR1 SGHDT, CDR2 YYEEEE. CDR3 DNA sequence: TGTGCCAGCTCCTCCGAGGGGGACCAAGAGACCCAGTACTTC. Translation gives CASSSEGDQETQYF.

CDR3 nucleotides: TGCAGCGTTGAAGAACCGTCTGCCGAGAATGAAAAACTGTTTTTT. It encodes CSVEEPSAENEKLFF. V usage is TRBV29-1 and J usage is TRBJ1-4, with unresolved D. Germline-derived CDR1 and CDR2 are SQVTM and ANQGSEA. V lost 0 bases and J 5 bases, leaving 13 bases between the germline ends. The CDR3 covers 15 residues.

CDR3 DNA: TGTGCCAGCTCACCACCGGAAGGGGGGAACACTGAAGCTTTCTTT. It specifies CASSPPEGGNTEAFF. The gene calls are TRBV18 and TRBJ1-1, with D possibly matching TRBD1 (6 bases). This CDR3 has 15 amino acids. V was clipped by 0 bases and J by 1 base, with 9 bases between them. Germline loops: CDR1 KGHSH, CDR2 LQKENI.

The chain couples TRBV5-1 to TRBJ2-2; 11 bases are shared with TRBD2. This CDR3 is 16 amino acids long. V was clipped by 4 bases and J by 4 bases; unmatched bases: 6. From germline, CDR1 is SGHRS and CDR2 YFSETQ. As DNA, the CDR3 is TGCGCCAGCAGCCTTAGCGGGAGGGGTGGCACCGGGGAGCTGTTTTTT. It encodes CASSLSGRGGTGELFF.

In its sample, this clone was seen once. This rearrangement joins TRBV7-3 to TRBJ2-2; 8 positions match TRBD2. Germline V gene sequence: CDR1 SGHTA, CDR2 FQGTGA. J lost 6 bases, V lost 5 bases, and 11 bases had no gene match. The CDR3 has 16 amino acids. The CDR3 sequence is CASSTSGTRRPGELFF. CDR3 DNA sequence: TGTGCCAGCAGCACTTCCGGGACTAGACGCCCCGGGGAGCTGTTTTTT. The complete variable domain, with remaining parts taken from reference TRBV7-3 and TRBJ2-2, reads GAGVSQTPSNKVTEKGKYVELRCDPISGHTALYWYRQSLGQGPEFLIYFQGTGAADDSGLPNDRFFAVRPEGSVSTLKIQRTERGDSAVYLCASSTSGTRRPGELFFGEGSRLTVL.

About this clone itself: The junction departs from the called germline gene at one end, perhaps through a read error. V is TRBV19 and J is TRBJ1-5; no reliable D call. The CDR3 is made up of 12 amino acids. Germline-derived CDR1 and CDR2 are LNHDA and SQIVND (reference sequence). Here the CDR3 DNA reads TGTGCCAGCAGTATAACCTCGCAGCCCCAGCATTTT. It is translated as CASSITSQPQHF.

This CDR3 reads CASSTPGGEVYNQPQHF. The CDR3 DNA follows: TGTGCCAGTAGTACCCCCGGGGGTGAGGTTTACAATCAGCCCCAGCATTTT. V and J are TRBV19 and TRBJ1-5; possible D gene TRBD1, 5 bases. The CDR3 is made up of 17 amino acids. V was clipped by 4 bases and J by 3 bases, with 19 bases between them. Germline V gives CDR1 LNHDA, CDR2 SQIVND (reference sequence).

This chain connects TRBV7-2 to TRBJ2-7, with TRBD1 matching over 7 bases. J was trimmed by 0 bases and V by 5 bases; bases with no gene match: 7. Germline values: CDR1 SGHTA, CDR2 FQGNSA. The CDR3 runs to 15 residues. CDR3 DNA sequence: TGTGCCAGCAGCATGGGGACAGCCTCCTCCTACGAGCAGTACTTC. This gives the protein CASSMGTASSYEQYF.

The chain combines TRBV27 with TRBJ1-2, with D tentatively TRBD1 (6 bases). The V and J ends lost 6 bases and 8 bases respectively, with 19 bases between them. This CDR3 region has 14 residues. The V gene's germline CDR1 is MNHEY and CDR2 SMNVEV (reference sequence). CDR3 nucleotides: TGTGCCAGCAGACCCTCTGGGGGGGCAGTAGGCTACACCTTC. Translating it yields CASRPSGGAVGYTF.

V usage is TRBV30 and J usage is TRBJ1-1; D not certain. Germline V gene sequence: CDR1 GTSNPN, CDR2 SVGIG (reference sequence). Trimming pared 4 bases from V and 0 bases from J, leaving 12 bases between. This CDR3 is built from 14 residues. The CDR3 DNA sequence: TGTGCCTGGAAAGGGCTTGATTTGAACACTGAAGCTTTCTTT. Translation gives CAWKGLDLNTEAFF.

This clone occurred once. V usage is TRBV11-1 and J usage is TRBJ1-1; the D is unclear. The CDR3 has 13 amino acids. V was trimmed by 1 base and J by 11 bases, leaving 14 bases between them. Looked up from germline, CDR1 is SGHAT and CDR2 is FQDESV (reference sequence). The CDR3 DNA sequence: TGTGCCAGCAGCTTAGGACTCACTTCTGGGGCTTTCTTT. It yields the protein CASSLGLTSGAFF.

This chain connects TRBV7-3 to TRBJ1-4, with TRBD1 identical over 9 bases. Trimming removed 5 bases from V and 8 bases from J; junction bases left unmatched: 9. Germline-derived CDR1 and CDR2 are SGHTA and FQGTGA. The CDR3 runs 15 residues. The CDR3 DNA reads TGTGCCAGCAGCAATACAGGGGGCGGCGGAGAAAAACTGTTTTTT. As protein: CASSNTGGGGEKLFF.

This chain links TRBV6-5 with TRBJ1-3, with 7 bases aligning to TRBD1. CDR1 and CDR2 from the germline V gene are MNHEY and SVGAGI. J lost 0 bases, V lost 2 bases, and 4 bases had no gene match. CDR3 length: 16 residues. CDR3 amino acids: CASSYGQAASGNTIYF. The CDR3 nucleotides read TGTGCCAGCAGTTACGGACAGGCCGCCTCTGGAAACACCATATATTTT.

The chain recombines TRBV5-4 with TRBJ2-7; 10 nucleotides agree with TRBD1. CDR1 and CDR2 from the germline V gene are SGHNT and YYREEE (reference sequence). This CDR3 region has 18 residues. J was trimmed by 5 bases and V by 1 base; bases with no gene match: 15. CDR3 amino acids: CASSLPETPGQGSDEQYF. CDR3 in DNA: TGTGCCAGCAGCTTGCCGGAAACTCCGGGACAGGGGTCTGACGAGCAGTACTTC.

V usage is TRBV7-9 and J usage is TRBJ2-1, with D tentatively TRBD2 (6 bases). The germline V gene has CDR1 SEHNR and CDR2 FQNEAQ (reference sequence). The CDR3 sequence is 13 residues long. V lost 7 bases and J 7 bases, leaving 14 bases between the germline ends. The CDR3, as DNA: TGTGCCAGCACCTTCTTACGGGAGAATGAGCAGTTCTTC. Translation: CASTFLRENEQFF.

The chain uses TRBV7-9 and TRBJ2-3; 12 nucleotides agree with TRBD2. Germline trimming cut 3 bases from V and 2 bases from J; bases unmatched to any gene: 9. CDR1 is SEHNR and CDR2 is FQNEAQ in the germline V gene (reference sequence). The CDR3 covers 18 residues. The CDR3 nucleotides are TGTGCCAGCAGCTTCGGGACTAGCGGGTCCGCTTCCACAGATACGCAGTATTTT. It translates to CASSFGTSGSASTDTQYF.